This TCR beta chain was captured by sequencing in a study of T cell responses to AZD1222 COVID-19 vaccine. Study-level results: Baseline testing showed seropositivity in only six or seven AZD1222 recipients.

TCRdb's copy holds only in-frame clones and misses some; the assay was immunoSEQ multiplex PCR. The table includes about 180,000 clones, approximately 90% detected once. For this clone: Its antigen remains unknown.

The receptor's source is an adult in good health. The specimen comprised peripheral blood, sampled on day 0 of AZD1222 vaccination.

The CDR3 loop is CASNTQGVAFF. Written as DNA, the CDR3 is TGTGCCAGTAACACACAGGGGGTGGCTTTCTTT. The gene calls are TRBV19 and TRBJ1-1; 8 positions agree with TRBD1. CDR1 LNHDA and CDR2 SQIVND come from the germline V gene (reference sequence). The V gene end was trimmed by 7 bases and the J gene end by 11 bases; junction bases not matched to a gene: 6. This CDR3 contains 11 residues.